This TCR beta chain was retrieved from a study of blood T cell repertoires in COVID-19. Study details: Acute-phase and convalescent COVID-19 samples originated in the United States, Italy and Spain. PBMCs, B-cell-depleted T cells, or T cells provided the cDNA or gDNA that made up the material.

The CDR3 is 12 amino acids. Germline assignment: CDR1 MDHEN and CDR2 SYDVKM. J was trimmed by 7 bases and V by 10 bases; bases with no gene match: 9. Source study methods: Amplifying reference gene primers gave estimates of nucleated cell counts. Repertoires were generated with immunoSEQ multiplex PCR, while TCRdb's copy carries only in-frame clones and drops some. The V and J calls and clone size are taken from that table; D and trimming were inferred from the DNA. This sample yields hundreds of thousands of clones, of which approximately 86% are seen a single time; roughly 1.3% belongs to the top ten.

The sample consisted of peripheral blood. The chain couples TRBV28 to TRBJ2-7, with 8 positions matching TRBD1. The sequence derives from a man between 65 and 85 years old with acute or convalescent COVID-19. The CDR3: CATQGALREQYF. DNA of the CDR3: TGTGCCACCCAGGGGGCGCTCCGTGAGCAGTACTTC.